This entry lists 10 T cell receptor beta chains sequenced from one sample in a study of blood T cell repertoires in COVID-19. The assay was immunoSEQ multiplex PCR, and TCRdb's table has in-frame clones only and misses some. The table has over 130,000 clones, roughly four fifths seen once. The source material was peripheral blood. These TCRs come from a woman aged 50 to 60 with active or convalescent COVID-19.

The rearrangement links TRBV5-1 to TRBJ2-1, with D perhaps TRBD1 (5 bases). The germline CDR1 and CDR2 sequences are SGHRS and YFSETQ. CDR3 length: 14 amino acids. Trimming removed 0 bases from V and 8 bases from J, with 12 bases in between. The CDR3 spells CASSLVAGKDEQFF. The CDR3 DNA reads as TGCGCCAGCAGCTTGGTGGCAGGGAAGGATGAGCAGTTCTTC.

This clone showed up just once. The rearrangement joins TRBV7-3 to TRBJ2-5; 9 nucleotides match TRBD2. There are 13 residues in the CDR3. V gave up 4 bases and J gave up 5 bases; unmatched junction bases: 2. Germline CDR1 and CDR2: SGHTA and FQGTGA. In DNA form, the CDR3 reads TGTGCCAGCAGCTCTGGACTAGCGGAGACCCAGTACTTC. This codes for CASSSGLAETQYF. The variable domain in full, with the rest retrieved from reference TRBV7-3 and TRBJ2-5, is GAGVSQTPSNKVTEKGKYVELRCDPISGHTALYWYRQSLGQGPEFLIYFQGTGAADDSGLPNDRFFAVRPEGSVSTLKIQRTERGDSAVYLCASSSGLAETQYFGPGTRLLVL.

The CDR3: CASSLRTGADEQYF. Written as DNA, the CDR3 is TGTGCCAGCAGCTTGCGAACAGGGGCTGACGAGCAGTACTTC. V and J are TRBV13 and TRBJ2-7; 7 bases map to TRBD1. The CDR3 has 14 residues. Germline V CDR1 and CDR2: PRHDT, FYEKMQ (reference sequence). The V and J ends lost 3 bases and 5 bases, in that order; junction bases with no gene match: 7.

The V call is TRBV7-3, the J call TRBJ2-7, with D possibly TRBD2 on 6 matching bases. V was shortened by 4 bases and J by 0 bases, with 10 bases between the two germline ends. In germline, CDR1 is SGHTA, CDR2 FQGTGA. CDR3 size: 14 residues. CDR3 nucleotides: TGTGCCAGCAGCTCCGTGGGGGGCTCCTACGAGCAGTACTTC. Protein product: CASSSVGGSYEQYF.

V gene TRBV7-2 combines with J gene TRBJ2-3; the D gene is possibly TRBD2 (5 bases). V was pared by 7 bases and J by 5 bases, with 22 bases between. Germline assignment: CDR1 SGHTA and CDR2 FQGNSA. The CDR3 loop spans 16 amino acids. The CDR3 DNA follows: TGTGCCAGCAACCGGGCGAGCGGAGAGATCGTAGATACGCAGTATTTT. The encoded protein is CASNRASGEIVDTQYF.

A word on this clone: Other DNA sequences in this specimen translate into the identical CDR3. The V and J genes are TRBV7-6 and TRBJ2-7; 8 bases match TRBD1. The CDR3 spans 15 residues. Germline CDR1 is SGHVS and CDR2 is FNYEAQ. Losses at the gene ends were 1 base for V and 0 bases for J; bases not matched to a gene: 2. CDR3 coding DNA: TGTGCCAGCAGCTTAGAGACAGGGGTCTCCTACGAGCAGTACTTC. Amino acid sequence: CASSLETGVSYEQYF.

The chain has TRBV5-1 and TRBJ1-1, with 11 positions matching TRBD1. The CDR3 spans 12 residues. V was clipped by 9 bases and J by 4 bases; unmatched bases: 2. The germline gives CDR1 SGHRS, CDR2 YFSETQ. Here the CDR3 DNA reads TGCGCCACCGGGACAGGGGGCACTGAAGCTTTCTTT. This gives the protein CATGTGGTEAFF.

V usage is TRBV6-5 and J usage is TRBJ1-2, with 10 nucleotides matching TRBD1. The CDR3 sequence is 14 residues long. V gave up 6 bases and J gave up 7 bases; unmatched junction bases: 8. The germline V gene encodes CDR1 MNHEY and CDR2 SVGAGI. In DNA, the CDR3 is TGTGCCAGCAGCCCGGGACAGGGGTCAGTTGGCTACACCTTC. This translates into CASSPGQGSVGYTF.

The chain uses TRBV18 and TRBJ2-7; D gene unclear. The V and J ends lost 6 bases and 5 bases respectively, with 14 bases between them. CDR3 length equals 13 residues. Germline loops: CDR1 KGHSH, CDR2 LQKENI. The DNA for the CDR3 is TGTGCCAGCTCCCCGGGTCTTGCCGACGAGCAGTACTTC. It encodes CASSPGLADEQYF.

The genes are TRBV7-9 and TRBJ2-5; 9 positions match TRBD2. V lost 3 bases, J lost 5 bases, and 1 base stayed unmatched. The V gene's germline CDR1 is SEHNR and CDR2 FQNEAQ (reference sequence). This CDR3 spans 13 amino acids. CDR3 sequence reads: CASSFSGGETQYF. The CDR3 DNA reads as TGTGCCAGCAGCTTTAGCGGGGGCGAGACCCAGTACTTC.